This T cell receptor beta chain derives from a study of cytomegalovirus exposure and HLA in healthy donors. Study outcomes and limitations: The dataset shows that most TCR sequences were rare, while some public TCRs occurred in many donors.

The validation cohort, a group of some 120 subjects, included the donors and was separate from the roughly 620-subject first cohort. As regards this clone: What it recognizes is unknown.

Using immunoSEQ multiplex PCR, the repertoire was profiled, and TCRdb retains in-frame clones only, with some absent. In the table there are more than 250,000 clones, 75% to 90% of which are singletons. The sequence came from a woman aged 18 to 35 in good health and CMV-seronegative. Sequencing was done on a sample of PBMCs.

CDR3 loop: CSVDGRSGDYGYTF. CDR3 coding DNA: TGCAGCGTTGATGGACGGTCAGGGGATTATGGCTACACCTTC. This sequence joins TRBV29-1 and TRBJ1-2, with D maybe TRBD1 (6 bases). CDR1 is SQVTM and CDR2 is ANQGSEA in the germline V gene. This CDR3 contains 14 residues. The V and J ends lost 3 bases and 5 bases respectively, with 16 bases between them.